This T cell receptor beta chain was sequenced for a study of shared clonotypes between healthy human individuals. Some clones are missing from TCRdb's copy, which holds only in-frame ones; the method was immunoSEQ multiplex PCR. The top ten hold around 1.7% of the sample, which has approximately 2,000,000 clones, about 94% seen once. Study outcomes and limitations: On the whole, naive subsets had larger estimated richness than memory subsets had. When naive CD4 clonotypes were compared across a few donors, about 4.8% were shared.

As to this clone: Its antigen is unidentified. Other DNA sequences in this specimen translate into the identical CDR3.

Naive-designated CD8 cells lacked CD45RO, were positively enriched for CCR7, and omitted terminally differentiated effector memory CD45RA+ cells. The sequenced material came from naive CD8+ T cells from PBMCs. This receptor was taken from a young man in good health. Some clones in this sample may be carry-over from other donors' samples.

CDR3 nucleotide sequence: TGTGCCAGCAGTCTCGGACAATATAGCAATCAGCCCCAGCATTTT. Amino acid sequence: CASSLGQYSNQPQHF. V usage is TRBV28 and J usage is TRBJ1-5; a weak D match, TRBD1 (5 bases). Germline-derived CDR1 and CDR2 are MDHEN and SYDVKM. The CDR3 is 15 residues long. Trimming pared 5 bases from V and 0 bases from J, leaving 11 bases between.